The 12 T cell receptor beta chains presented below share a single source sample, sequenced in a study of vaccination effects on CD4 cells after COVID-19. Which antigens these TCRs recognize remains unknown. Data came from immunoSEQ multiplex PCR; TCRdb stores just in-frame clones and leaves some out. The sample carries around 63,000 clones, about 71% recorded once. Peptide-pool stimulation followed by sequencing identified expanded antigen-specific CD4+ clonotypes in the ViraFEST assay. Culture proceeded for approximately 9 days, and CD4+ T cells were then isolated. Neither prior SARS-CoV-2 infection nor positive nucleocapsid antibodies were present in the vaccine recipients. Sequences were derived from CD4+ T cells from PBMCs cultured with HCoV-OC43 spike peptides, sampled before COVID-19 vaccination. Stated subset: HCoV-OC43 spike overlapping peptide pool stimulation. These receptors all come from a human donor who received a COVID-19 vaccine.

Written as DNA, the CDR3 is TGTGCCAGCAGCTTAGGGGACACTAGCAATCAGCCCCAGCATTTT. Residues: CASSLGDTSNQPQHF. The rearrangement links TRBV7-9 to TRBJ1-5; perhaps TRBD1 as D (6 bases). CDR1 is SEHNR and CDR2 is FQNEAQ in the germline V gene (reference sequence). Trimming took 1 base from V and 0 from J, leaving 7 bases between them. The CDR3 has 15 residues.

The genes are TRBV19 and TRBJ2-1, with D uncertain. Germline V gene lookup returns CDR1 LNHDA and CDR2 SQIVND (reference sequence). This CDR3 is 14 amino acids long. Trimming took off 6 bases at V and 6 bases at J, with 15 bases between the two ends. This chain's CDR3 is CASRTGPQVNEQFF. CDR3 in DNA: TGTGCCAGTAGAACGGGCCCCCAAGTCAATGAGCAGTTCTTC.

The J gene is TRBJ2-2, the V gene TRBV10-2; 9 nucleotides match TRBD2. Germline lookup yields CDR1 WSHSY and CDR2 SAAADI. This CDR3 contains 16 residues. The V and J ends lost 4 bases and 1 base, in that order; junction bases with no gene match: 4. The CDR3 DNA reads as TGCGCCAGCAGTGGACTAGCGGTGATGAACACCGGGGAGCTGTTTTTT. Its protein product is CASSGLAVMNTGELFF.

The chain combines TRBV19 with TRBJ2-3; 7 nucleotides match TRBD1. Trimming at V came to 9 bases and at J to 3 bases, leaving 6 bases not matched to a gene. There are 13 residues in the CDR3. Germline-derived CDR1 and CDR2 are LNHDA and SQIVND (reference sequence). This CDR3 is CASQGQRTDTQYF. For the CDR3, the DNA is TGTGCCAGCCAGGGACAGAGAACAGATACGCAGTATTTT.

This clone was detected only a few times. The CDR3 sequence: CATSDHRDGNQPQHF. The DNA for the CDR3 is TGTGCCACCAGTGATCACCGGGACGGCAATCAGCCCCAGCATTTT. V usage is TRBV24-1 and J usage is TRBJ1-5, with a tentative D call TRBD1 (5 bases). The CDR3 totals 15 residues. Trimming took off 3 bases at V and 2 bases at J, with 10 bases between the two ends. Per the germline V gene, CDR1 is KGHDR and CDR2 is SFDVKD.

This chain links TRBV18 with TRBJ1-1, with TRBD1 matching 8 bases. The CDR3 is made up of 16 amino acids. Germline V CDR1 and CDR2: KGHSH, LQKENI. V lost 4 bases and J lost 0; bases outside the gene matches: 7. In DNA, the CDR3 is TGTGCCAGCTCACTTACAGGGGGGAGTGTGAACACTGAAGCTTTCTTT. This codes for CASSLTGGSVNTEAFF.

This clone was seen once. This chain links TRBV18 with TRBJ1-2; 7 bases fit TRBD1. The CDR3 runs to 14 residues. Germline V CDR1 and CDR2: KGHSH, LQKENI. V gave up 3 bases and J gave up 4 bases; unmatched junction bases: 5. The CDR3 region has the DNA TGTGCCAGCTCACCTGACAGGGTGAGCTATGGCTACACCTTC. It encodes CASSPDRVSYGYTF.

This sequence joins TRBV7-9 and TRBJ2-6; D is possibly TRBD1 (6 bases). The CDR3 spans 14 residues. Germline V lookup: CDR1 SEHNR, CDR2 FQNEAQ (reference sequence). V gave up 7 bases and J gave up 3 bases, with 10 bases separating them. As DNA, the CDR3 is TGTGCCAGCACCCCAGGGGATGGGGCCAACGTCCTGACTTTC. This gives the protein CASTPGDGANVLTF.

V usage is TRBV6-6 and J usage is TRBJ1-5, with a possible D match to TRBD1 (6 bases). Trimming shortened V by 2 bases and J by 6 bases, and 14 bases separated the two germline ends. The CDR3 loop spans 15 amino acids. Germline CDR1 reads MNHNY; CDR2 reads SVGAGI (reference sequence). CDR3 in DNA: TGTGCCAGCAGTTACGCAGGGGAGACAGGTCAGCCCCAGCATTTT. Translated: CASSYAGETGQPQHF.

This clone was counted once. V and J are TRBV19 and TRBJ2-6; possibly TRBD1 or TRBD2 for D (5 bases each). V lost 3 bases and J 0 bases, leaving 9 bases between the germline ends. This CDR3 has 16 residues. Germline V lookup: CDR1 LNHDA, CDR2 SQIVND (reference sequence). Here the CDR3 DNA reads TGTGCCAGTAGTATTGGGACCTACTCTGGGGCCAACGTCCTGACTTTC. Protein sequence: CASSIGTYSGANVLTF.

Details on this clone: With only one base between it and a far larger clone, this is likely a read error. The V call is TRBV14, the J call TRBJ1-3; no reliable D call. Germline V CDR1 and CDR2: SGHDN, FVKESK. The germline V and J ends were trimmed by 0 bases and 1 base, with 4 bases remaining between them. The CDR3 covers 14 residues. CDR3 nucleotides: TGTGCCAGCAGCCAAGACAGGTCTGGAAACACCATATATTTT. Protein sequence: CASSQDRSGNTIYF. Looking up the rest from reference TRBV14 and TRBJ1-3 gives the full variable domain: EAGVTQFPSHSVIEKGQTVTLRCDPISGHDNLYWYRRVMGKEIKFLLHFVKESKQDESGMPNNRFLAERTGGTYSTLKVQPAELEDSGVYFCASSQDRSGNTIYFGEGSWLTVV.

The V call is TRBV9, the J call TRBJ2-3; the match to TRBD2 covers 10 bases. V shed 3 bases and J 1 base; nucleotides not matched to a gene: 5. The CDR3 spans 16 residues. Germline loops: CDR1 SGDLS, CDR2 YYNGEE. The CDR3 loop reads CASSALLAGGTDTQYF. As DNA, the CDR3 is TGTGCCAGCAGCGCCCTCCTAGCGGGGGGCACAGATACGCAGTATTTT.